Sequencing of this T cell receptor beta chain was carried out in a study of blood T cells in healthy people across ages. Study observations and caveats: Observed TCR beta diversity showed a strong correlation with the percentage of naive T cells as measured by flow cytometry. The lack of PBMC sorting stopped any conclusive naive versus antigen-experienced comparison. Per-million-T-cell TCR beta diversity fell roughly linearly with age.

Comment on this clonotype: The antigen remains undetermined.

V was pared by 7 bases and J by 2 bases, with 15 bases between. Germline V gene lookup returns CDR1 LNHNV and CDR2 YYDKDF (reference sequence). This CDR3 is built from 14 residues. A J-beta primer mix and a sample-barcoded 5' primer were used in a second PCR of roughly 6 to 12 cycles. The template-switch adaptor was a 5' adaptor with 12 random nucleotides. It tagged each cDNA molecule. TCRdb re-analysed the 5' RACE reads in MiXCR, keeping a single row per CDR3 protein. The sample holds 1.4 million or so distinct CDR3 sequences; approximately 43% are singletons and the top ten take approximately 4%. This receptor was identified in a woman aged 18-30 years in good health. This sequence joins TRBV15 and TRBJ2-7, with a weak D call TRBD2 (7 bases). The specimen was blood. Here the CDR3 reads CATMSGGRPYEQYF. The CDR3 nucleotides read TGTGCCACCATGTCGGGGGGCCGACCCTACGAGCAGTACTTC.